Below are 27 T cell receptor beta chains sequenced from a single sample in a study of T cell clonotyping in hematopoietic cell transplantation. Assay used: immunoSEQ multiplex PCR; TCRdb lists only in-frame clones, some missing. The sample yields over 7,500 clones, about 97% seen once. Sequenced here: peripheral blood mononuclear cells, sampled 100 days after allogeneic stem cell transplant. The source is a male patient aged 60-69 years who had an allogeneic stem cell transplant from a related donor, so the T cells may come from the graft donor. Some clones in this sample may be carry-over from other donors' samples.

The chain carries TRBV7-2 and TRBJ2-5; D is undetermined. With 4 bases removed from V and 5 bases from J, the gap between germline ends came to 11 bases. There are 13 residues in the CDR3. Germline CDR1 and CDR2: SGHTA and FQGNSA. The CDR3 spells CASSSLLGETQYF. The CDR3 nucleotides read TGTGCCAGCAGCTCCTTGCTGGGCGAGACCCAGTACTTC.

The chain couples TRBV5-4 to TRBJ1-2, with D possibly TRBD1 on 5 matching bases. The CDR3 is made up of 15 amino acids. Trimming removed 3 bases from V and 6 bases from J, with 18 bases in between. CDR1 is SGHNT and CDR2 is YYREEE in the germline V gene (reference sequence). The CDR3 loop reads CASSYGALGVHGYTF. CDR3 coding DNA: TGTGCCAGCAGCTACGGGGCCCTAGGGGTGCATGGCTACACCTTC.

The chain uses TRBV19 and TRBJ2-7; D remains unclear. The V and J ends lost 6 bases and 0 bases respectively, with 18 bases between them. The CDR3 contains 16 residues. Germline CDR1 and CDR2: LNHDA and SQIVND (reference sequence). The CDR3 region is CASSRKPGRISYEQYF. The CDR3 DNA reads TGTGCCAGTAGCCGTAAGCCGGGTCGTATCTCCTACGAGCAGTACTTC.

This clone occurred once. V and J are TRBV6-4 and TRBJ1-6, with D perhaps TRBD1 (5 bases). The V end lost 5 bases, the J end lost 6 bases, and 8 bases lay between the germline ends. Germline V lookup: CDR1 MRHNA, CDR2 SNTAGT. This CDR3 has 13 residues. CDR3 residues: CASSQGSNSPLHF. CDR3 coding DNA: TGTGCCAGCAGTCAGGGTTCTAATTCACCCCTCCACTTT.

This clone was observed once. The CDR3 sequence: CASGRQGTDTQYF. The CDR3 region has the DNA TGTGCCAGCGGTAGACAGGGAACAGATACGCAGTATTTT. The chain links TRBV5-4 to TRBJ2-3; 7 bases map to TRBD1. J was trimmed by 3 bases and V by 7 bases; bases with no gene match: 5. This CDR3 has 13 residues. Germline lookup yields CDR1 SGHNT and CDR2 YYREEE (reference sequence).

V is TRBV11-3 and J is TRBJ2-5, with a tentative D call TRBD2 (6 bases). The V and J ends lost 4 bases and 7 bases respectively, with 10 bases between them. The CDR3 length is 12 residues. Germline values: CDR1 SGHNT, CDR2 YENEEA. CDR3 protein: CASSSPGGTQYF. The CDR3 DNA follows: TGTGCCAGCAGCTCGCCCGGGGGGACCCAGTACTTC.

The chain couples TRBV19 to TRBJ1-4; D might be TRBD1 (6 bases). This CDR3 is 14 amino acids long. CDR1 is LNHDA, CDR2 SQIVND, per germline (reference sequence). V shed 6 bases and J shed 8 bases, with 16 bases lying between them. The CDR3 nucleotides read TGTGCCAGTAGCCTCGGGGGGCATTTGGAAAAACTGTTTTTT. Translating gives CASSLGGHLEKLFF.

Comments on this clone: The junction departs from germline at one end; a sequencing error may be responsible. The V and J genes are TRBV7-7 and TRBJ2-1, with TRBD1 matching 9 bases. Germline CDR1 SSHAT, CDR2 FNYEAQ (reference sequence). The CDR3 covers 15 residues. Here the CDR3 reads CASSFTQGANNEQFF. The CDR3, as DNA: TGTGCTAGCAGCTTTACACAGGGGGCAAACAATGAGCAGTTCTTC. Together with reference TRBV7-7 and TRBJ2-1, the CDR3 gives the full variable domain: GAGVSQSPRYKVTKRGQDVTLRCDPISSHATLYWYQQALGQGPEFLTYFNYEAQPDKSGLPSDRFSAERPEGSISTLTIQRTEQRDSAMYRCASSFTQGANNEQFFGPGTRLTVL.

The chain carries TRBV18 and TRBJ2-7; 13 positions match TRBD2. The CDR3 contains 17 residues. The germline gives CDR1 KGHSH, CDR2 LQKENI. With 0 bases clipped from V and 0 bases from J, the junction kept 2 bases outside the gene matches. The CDR3 DNA sequence: TGTGCCAGCTCACCACCGGGACTAGCGGGGTACTCCTACGAGCAGTACTTC. It yields the protein CASSPPGLAGYSYEQYF.

The V and J genes are TRBV7-2 and TRBJ1-2; 9 nucleotides match TRBD1. Per germline, CDR1 SGHTA and CDR2 FQGNSA. This CDR3 has 14 residues. V gave up 1 base and J gave up 4 bases; unmatched junction bases: 1. CDR3 DNA sequence: TGTGCCAGCAGCTTAGGGGACAGGGTCTATGGCTACACCTTC. This codes for CASSLGDRVYGYTF.

The J gene is TRBJ1-3, the V gene TRBV2, with D uncertain. V lost 4 bases and J 4 bases, leaving 11 bases between the germline ends. The CDR3 has 14 residues. Germline CDR1 reads SNHLY; CDR2 reads FYNNEI. The CDR3 protein is CASSGDSWGNTIYF. CDR3 nucleotides: TGTGCCAGCAGTGGCGACTCGTGGGGAAACACCATATATTTT. Variable domain in full (rest from reference TRBV2 and TRBJ1-3): EPEVTQTPSHQVTQMGQEVILRCVPISNHLYFYWYRQILGQKVEFLVSFYNNEISEKSEIFDDQFSVERPDGSNFTLKIRSTKLEDSAMYFCASSGDSWGNTIYFGEGSWLTVV.

This sequence joins TRBV5-1 and TRBJ2-7, with D perhaps matching TRBD2 (6 bases). V was trimmed by 4 bases and J by 3 bases, leaving 20 bases between them. The CDR3 loop spans 16 amino acids. The germline V gene has CDR1 SGHRS and CDR2 YFSETQ. The CDR3 region is CASSPSVGGFNYEQYF. As DNA, the CDR3 is TGCGCCAGCAGCCCAAGTGTGGGAGGATTTAACTACGAGCAGTACTTC.

The V call is TRBV11-3, the J call TRBJ1-2, with 9 bases aligning to TRBD1. Looked up from germline, CDR1 is SGHNT and CDR2 is YENEEA. Losses at the gene ends were 0 bases for V and 2 bases for J; bases not matched to a gene: 1. The CDR3 has 15 residues. The CDR3 nucleotides read TGTGCCAGCAGCTTAGAGGGACAGGGAAACTATGGCTACACCTTC. Encoded protein: CASSLEGQGNYGYTF.

The V call is TRBV12-5, the J call TRBJ2-1; the match to TRBD1 covers 8 bases. The CDR3 loop spans 14 amino acids. Germline V gene data show CDR1 as LGHNT and CDR2 as FRNRAP. V dropped 1 base and J dropped 8; count of bases not matched to a gene: 4. CDR3 sequence reads: CASGLDSQGDEQFF. The CDR3 DNA is TGTGCTAGTGGTTTGGACTCACAGGGGGATGAGCAGTTCTTC. Looking up the rest from reference TRBV12-5 and TRBJ2-1 gives the full variable domain: DARVTQTPRHKVTEMGQEVTMRCQPILGHNTVFWYRQTMMQGLELLAYFRNRAPLDDSGMPKDRFSAEMPDATLATLKIQPSEPRDSAVYFCASGLDSQGDEQFFGPGTRLTVL.

The V call is TRBV7-6, the J call TRBJ2-7, with D tentatively TRBD2 (5 bases). CDR1 and CDR2 (germline): SGHVS, FNYEAQ. CDR3 length equals 13 residues. The V gene lost 1 base and the J gene lost 6 bases, with 10 bases spanning the gap. CDR3 nucleotide sequence: TGTGCCAGCAGCTTAGACCTAGGGAGCGAGCAGTACTTC. Its translation: CASSLDLGSEQYF.

The V call is TRBV6-5, the J call TRBJ2-7; D is ambiguous. V dropped 5 bases and J dropped 5 bases, with 7 bases sitting between them. This CDR3 region has 11 residues. Germline assignment: CDR1 MNHEY and CDR2 SVGAGI. The CDR3 DNA reads as TGTGCCAGCAGTACCCGAAACGAGCAGTACTTC. Its translation is CASSTRNEQYF.

This chain uses TRBV2 with TRBJ1-5, with 8 nucleotides matching TRBD1. Germline values: CDR1 SNHLY, CDR2 FYNNEI. V lost 6 bases and J lost 5; bases outside the gene matches: 9. The CDR3 runs to 15 residues. This CDR3 is CASSAKAGGDQPQHF. DNA of the CDR3: TGTGCCAGCAGCGCAAAGGCAGGGGGCGATCAGCCCCAGCATTTT. The full variable domain, with the rest looked up from reference TRBV2 and TRBJ1-5, is EPEVTQTPSHQVTQMGQEVILRCVPISNHLYFYWYRQILGQKVEFLVSFYNNEISEKSEIFDDQFSVERPDGSNFTLKIRSTKLEDSAMYFCASSAKAGGDQPQHFGDGTRLSIL.

V is TRBV10-3 and J is TRBJ1-2, with D possibly TRBD1 on 5 matching bases. With 4 bases removed from V and 1 base from J, the gap between germline ends came to 7 bases. Germline assignment: CDR1 ENHRY and CDR2 SYGVKD. The CDR3 covers 13 residues. In DNA form, the CDR3 reads TGTGCCATCAGTGGTCAGGGTAACTATGGCTACACCTTC. Amino acid sequence: CAISGQGNYGYTF.

The rearrangement links TRBV7-9 to TRBJ2-2; D could derive from TRBD1 or TRBD2 (6 bases each). The ends were cut back, 5 bases at V and 1 base at J, with 14 bases in the middle. Germline lookup yields CDR1 SEHNR and CDR2 FQNEAQ (reference sequence). The CDR3 is 16 residues long. DNA of the CDR3: TGTGCCAGCAGCAGGGGGGACGGAATGAACACCGGGGAGCTGTTTTTT. Its protein is CASSRGDGMNTGELFF.

The chain is built from TRBV5-4 and TRBJ2-1; 13 positions match TRBD2. V lost 4 bases and J lost 3; bases outside the gene matches: 4. The CDR3 contains 16 residues. Germline CDR1 reads SGHNT; CDR2 reads YYREEE (reference sequence). CDR3 nucleotide sequence: TGTGCCAGCAGCGGGTGGACTAGCGGGGGCTACAATGAGCAGTTCTTC. Translated, it gives CASSGWTSGGYNEQFF.

V gene TRBV21-1 combines with J gene TRBJ1-1; the D call TRBD1 from the table was never checked on the DNA. TRBV21-1 constitutes a pseudogene. The CDR3 has 13 amino acids. The CDR3 region has the DNA TGTGCCAGCAGCAGTACAGGGGGCCCTGAAGCTTTCTTT. Its protein is CASSSTGGPEAFF.

This rearrangement joins TRBV6-4 to TRBJ1-1; 9 positions agree with TRBD1. The germline CDR1 and CDR2 sequences are MRHNA and SNTAGT. The CDR3 extends over 13 amino acids. V dropped 6 bases and J dropped 3; count of bases not matched to a gene: 2. CDR3 sequence reads: CASRNRGHTEAFF. As DNA, the CDR3 is TGTGCCAGCAGGAACAGGGGGCACACTGAAGCTTTCTTT.

The rearrangement links TRBV4-1 to TRBJ1-6, with TRBD1 matching over 7 bases. The CDR3 runs 16 residues. Germline values: CDR1 MGHRA, CDR2 YSYEKL. The trim removed 2 bases at V and 5 bases at J, leaving 6 bases unmatched. The CDR3 loop reads CASSQTGDSNNSPLHF. CDR3 DNA sequence: TGCGCCAGCAGCCAAACGGGGGACAGTAATAATTCACCCCTCCACTTT.

The chain recombines TRBV11-2 with TRBJ1-6, with TRBD1 identical over 11 bases. This CDR3 is 18 amino acids long. CDR1 is SGHAT and CDR2 is FQNNGV in the germline V gene. V lost 1 base, J lost 4 bases, and 6 bases stayed unmatched. CDR3 sequence: CASSLVGTGGTYNSPLHF. CDR3 coding DNA: TGTGCCAGCAGCTTAGTGGGGACAGGGGGTACTTATAATTCACCCCTCCACTTT.

The chain employs TRBV11-2 and TRBJ2-3; 9 nucleotides line up with TRBD2. There are 17 residues in the CDR3. The germline gives CDR1 SGHAT, CDR2 FQNNGV. V shed 2 bases and J 3 bases; nucleotides not matched to a gene: 9. The CDR3: CASSLSPSGEFTDTQYF. CDR3 nucleotide sequence: TGTGCCAGCAGCTTAAGTCCTAGCGGGGAGTTTACAGATACGCAGTATTTT.

V is TRBV6-5 and J is TRBJ2-7, with 12 nucleotides matching TRBD2. The V segment lost 2 bases and the J segment 5 bases; nucleotides outside the gene matches: 7. This CDR3 region has 16 residues. CDR1 MNHEY and CDR2 SVGAGI come from the germline V gene. The CDR3 sequence is CASSYPTSGGRHEQYF. The CDR3 DNA reads TGTGCCAGCAGTTACCCAACTAGCGGGGGGCGGCACGAGCAGTACTTC.

The chain couples TRBV7-2 to TRBJ2-3, with D perhaps TRBD1 or TRBD2 (6 bases each). The CDR3 length is 14 residues. V gave up 0 bases and J gave up 6 bases, with 10 bases separating them. The V gene's germline CDR1 is SGHTA and CDR2 FQGNSA. DNA for the CDR3: TGTGCCAGCAGCTTAGCCTTAGGGGGGGATACGCAGTATTTT. Its protein is CASSLALGGDTQYF.